This T cell receptor beta chain appears in the sequencing data of a study of cytomegalovirus exposure and HLA in healthy donors. The study ran its PCR with 60 Vbeta and 13 Jbeta primers. Libraries were prepared by immunoSEQ multiplex PCR; TCRdb keeps only in-frame clonotypes and omits some of them. The repertoire holds approximately 170,000 clones, with around 79% as singletons. V shed 4 bases and J 5 bases; nucleotides not matched to a gene: 8. The CDR3 totals 15 residues. Germline CDR1 and CDR2: SGHRS and YFSETQ. The sample was PBMCs. This TCR was sampled from a woman younger than 35 in good health and CMV-seronegative. The chain links TRBV5-1 to TRBJ2-5; 10 bases agree with TRBD2. CDR3 coding DNA: TGCGCCAGCAGCAGAGCGGGAGGGCCCGGTGAGACCCAGTACTTC. It encodes CASSRAGGPGETQYF.